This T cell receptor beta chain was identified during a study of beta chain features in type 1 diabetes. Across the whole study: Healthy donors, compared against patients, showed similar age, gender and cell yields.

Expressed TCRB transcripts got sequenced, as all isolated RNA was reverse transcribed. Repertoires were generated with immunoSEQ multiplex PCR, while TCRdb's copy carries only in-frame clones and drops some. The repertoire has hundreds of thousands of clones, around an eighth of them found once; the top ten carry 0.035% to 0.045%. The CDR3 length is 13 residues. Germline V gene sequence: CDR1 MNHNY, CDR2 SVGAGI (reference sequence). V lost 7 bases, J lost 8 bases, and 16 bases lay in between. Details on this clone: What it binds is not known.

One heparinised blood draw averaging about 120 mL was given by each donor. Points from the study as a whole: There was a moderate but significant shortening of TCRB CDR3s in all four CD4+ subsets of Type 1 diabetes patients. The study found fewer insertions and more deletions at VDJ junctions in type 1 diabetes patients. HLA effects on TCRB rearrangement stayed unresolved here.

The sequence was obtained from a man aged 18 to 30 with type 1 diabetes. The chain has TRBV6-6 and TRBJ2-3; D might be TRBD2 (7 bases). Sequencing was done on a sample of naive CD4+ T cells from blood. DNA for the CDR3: TGTGCCAGCACCACGGGGGGCCCTGGTACGCAGTATTTT. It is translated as CASTTGGPGTQYF.